Listed here are 21 T cell receptor beta chains from one sample, sequenced in a study of T cell responses to AZD1222 COVID-19 vaccine. Measured with immunoSEQ multiplex PCR; TCRdb has only the in-frame clones, and not every one. The sample includes around 150,000 clones, around 85% seen only once; the top ten take under 8%. Sample: peripheral blood, taken 28 days after the second dose of the MenACWY control vaccine. The receptors were gathered from an adult who received the MenACWY meningococcal vaccine as a control.

This clone showed up just a few times. This rearrangement joins TRBV19 to TRBJ1-2; TRBD1 matches at 8 bases. The V gene end was trimmed by 11 bases and the J gene end by 4 bases; junction bases not matched to a gene: 6. The CDR3 is made up of 12 amino acids. Germline V CDR1 and CDR2: LNHDA, SQIVND (reference sequence). CDR3 nucleotides: TGTGCCGTCGGACAGGGCGGCTATGGCTACACCTTC. As protein: CAVGQGGYGYTF.

This clone was seen only a few times. The CDR3 DNA reads as TGTGCCAGCAGCCGGGACAGTAGCAATCAGCCCCAGCATTTT. This sequence encodes CASSRDSSNQPQHF. The chain links TRBV2 to TRBJ1-5, with 7 bases matching TRBD1. CDR1 is SNHLY and CDR2 is FYNNEI in the germline V gene. Unmatched junction bases numbered 2, after V lost 6 bases and J lost 0 bases. The CDR3 is 14 amino acids.

The chain recombines TRBV10-2 with TRBJ1-5; TRBD1 agrees at 12 bases. The CDR3 totals 16 residues. Trimming cost V 6 bases and J 2 bases; bases outside gene matches: 5. Looked up from germline, CDR1 is WSHSY and CDR2 is SAAADI. The CDR3: CASRGQGARGNQPQHF. The CDR3 region has the DNA TGCGCCAGCAGGGGACAGGGGGCGCGAGGCAATCAGCCCCAGCATTTT.

V gene TRBV9 combines with J gene TRBJ2-5; TRBD2 agrees at 11 bases. The CDR3 contains 14 residues. With V trimmed by 3 bases and J by 5 bases, 3 bases remained unmatched. Per the germline V gene, CDR1 is SGDLS and CDR2 is YYNGEE. The DNA for the CDR3 is TGTGCCAGCAGCGCTAGCGGGAGGATGGAGACCCAGTACTTC. This sequence encodes CASSASGRMETQYF.

The chain carries TRBV12-3 or TRBV12-4 and TRBJ1-1; D unresolved. The CDR3 has 13 amino acids. V shed 3 bases and J shed 0 bases, with 5 bases lying between them. The CDR3 spells CASSFKVNTEAFF. CDR3 DNA: TGTGCCAGCAGTTTTAAGGTGAACACTGAAGCTTTCTTT.

J is TRBJ1-2 and V is TRBV7-9; 9 nucleotides align to TRBD1. V lost 1 base to trimming and J lost 6 bases; unmatched junction nucleotides: 12. Germline assignment: CDR1 SEHNR and CDR2 FQNEAQ (reference sequence). This CDR3 is built from 17 residues. CDR3 sequence (DNA): TGTGCCAGCAGCTTAGGTCCCCCAAACAGGGGGCGGGATGGCTACACCTTC. Translation gives CASSLGPPNRGRDGYTF. The complete variable domain, with remaining parts taken from reference TRBV7-9 and TRBJ1-2, reads DTGVSQNPRHKITKRGQNVTFRCDPISEHNRLYWYRQTLGQGPEFLTYFQNEAQLEKSRLLSDRFSAERPKGSFSTLEIQRTEQGDSAMYLCASSLGPPNRGRDGYTFGSGTRLTVV.

This clone has only a few counts. V usage is TRBV5-4 and J usage is TRBJ2-3, with D possibly matching TRBD1 (6 bases). Trimming stripped 3 bases from V and 6 bases from J, with 14 bases between. CDR3 size: 14 residues. Per germline, CDR1 SGHNT and CDR2 YYREEE (reference sequence). The CDR3, as DNA: TGTGCCAGCAGCTCTCAGGGGACCGGGGATACGCAGTATTTT. Translated: CASSSQGTGDTQYF.

The J gene is TRBJ2-4, the V gene TRBV7-2; no clear D gene. Deletions cut 4 bases from V and 1 base from J, with 5 bases between. The CDR3 sequence is 13 residues long. CDR1 and CDR2 (germline): SGHTA, FQGNSA. The chain's CDR3 is CASSSNAKNIQYF. The CDR3 DNA is TGTGCCAGCAGCTCTAACGCCAAAAACATTCAGTACTTC.

This chain links TRBV9 with TRBJ2-3; D remains ambiguous. With 0 bases removed from V and 2 bases from J, the gap between germline ends came to 7 bases. Per the germline V gene, CDR1 is SGDLS and CDR2 is YYNGEE. This CDR3 is built from 14 residues. CDR3 amino acids: CASSVGPNTDTQYF. As DNA, the CDR3 is TGTGCCAGCAGCGTAGGGCCTAACACAGATACGCAGTATTTT.

This clone was recorded once. The J gene is TRBJ2-2, the V gene TRBV6-4, with D possibly being TRBD2 (6 bases). V dropped 4 bases and J dropped 1 base, with 7 bases sitting between them. The CDR3 is made up of 14 amino acids. In germline, CDR1 is MRHNA, CDR2 SNTAGT. In DNA form, the CDR3 reads TGTGCCAGCAGTGCGGAGGGGAACACCGGGGAGCTGTTTTTT. It codes for CASSAEGNTGELFF.

The chain recombines TRBV7-2 with TRBJ1-5; TRBD1 matches 7 bases. This CDR3 spans 16 amino acids. Germline-derived CDR1 and CDR2 are SGHTA and FQGNSA. V shed 5 bases and J 6 bases; nucleotides not matched to a gene: 13. This chain's CDR3 is CASSAPTGIGGQPQHF. Here the CDR3 DNA reads TGTGCCAGCAGCGCCCCGACAGGGATTGGCGGTCAGCCCCAGCATTTT.

V and J are TRBV9 and TRBJ2-2, with D unclear. CDR3 size: 13 residues. Germline CDR1 is SGDLS and CDR2 is YYNGEE. Trimming left V 0 bases short and J 3 bases short, with 3 bases between. DNA for the CDR3: TGTGCCAGCAGCGTAGGTCACACCGGGGAGCTGTTTTTT. This sequence encodes CASSVGHTGELFF.

The genes are TRBV9 and TRBJ1-1; unclear D gene. V was cut by 0 bases and J by 4 bases, with 13 bases left in between. Germline V lookup: CDR1 SGDLS, CDR2 YYNGEE. The CDR3 is 15 residues long. DNA for the CDR3: TGTGCCAGCAGCGTAGATTTGGAGCTTCGCACTGAAGCTTTCTTT. This translates into CASSVDLELRTEAFF.

The chain carries TRBV5-6 and TRBJ1-4, with TRBD1 as a possible D gene (5 bases). CDR3 size: 18 residues. Germline V gives CDR1 SGHDT, CDR2 YYEEEE. Trimming shortened V by 2 bases and J by 0 bases, and 17 bases separated the two germline ends. The CDR3 bases are TGTGCCAGCAGCTTAGTAGGGGCGGGACGTGCAACTAATGAAAAACTGTTTTTT. Its protein product is CASSLVGAGRATNEKLFF.

The chain uses TRBV7-2 and TRBJ2-3; 9 nucleotides line up with TRBD1. The CDR3 contains 16 residues. Germline CDR1 is SGHTA and CDR2 is FQGNSA. After removal of 4 bases from V and 6 bases from J, the junction contained 11 bases not matched to a gene. CDR3 bases: TGTGCCAGCAGCTCCCCCGGACAGGGGAGAAGGGATACGCAGTATTTT. It encodes CASSSPGQGRRDTQYF.

This clone showed up just a few times. J is TRBJ1-2 and V is TRBV28, with no clear D. The V gene lost 6 bases and the J gene lost 0 bases, with 8 bases spanning the gap. Per germline, CDR1 MDHEN and CDR2 SYDVKM. This CDR3 spans 13 amino acids. CDR3 region: CASRTETNYGYTF. CDR3 DNA sequence: TGTGCCAGCAGAACAGAGACTAACTATGGCTACACCTTC.

The genes are TRBV5-6 and TRBJ1-2; no firm D call. This CDR3 has 12 residues. Trimming removed 1 base at V and 6 bases at J, with 7 bases between. Germline V gene sequence: CDR1 SGHDT, CDR2 YYEEEE. The CDR3 is CASSLSAHGYTF. The DNA of the CDR3 is TGTGCCAGCAGCTTGTCGGCCCATGGCTACACCTTC.

The chain combines TRBV19 with TRBJ1-1; TRBD1 aligns across 9 bases. The CDR3 contains 15 residues. Germline lookup yields CDR1 LNHDA and CDR2 SQIVND (reference sequence). V dropped 3 bases and J dropped 7; count of bases not matched to a gene: 9. CDR3 amino acids: CASSITGGLVGEAFF. As DNA, the CDR3 is TGTGCCAGTAGTATTACAGGGGGCTTGGTTGGTGAAGCTTTCTTT.

The chain is built from TRBV19 and TRBJ1-5; D gene ambiguous. There are 12 residues in the CDR3. The germline V gene encodes CDR1 LNHDA and CDR2 SQIVND (reference sequence). V lost 9 bases and J 0 bases, leaving 6 bases between the germline ends. CDR3 DNA: TGTGCCAGCAGCCATAGCAATCAGCCCCAGCATTTT. Its translation is CASSHSNQPQHF.

The V gene is TRBV27, the J gene TRBJ1-2, with TRBD1 matching over 7 bases. Germline V gives CDR1 MNHEY, CDR2 SMNVEV (reference sequence). V was pared by 3 bases and J by 6 bases, with 10 bases of the junction left unmatched. The CDR3 is 15 amino acids. CDR3 sequence reads: CASSFSGTETHGYTF. The CDR3, as DNA: TGTGCCAGCAGTTTTTCCGGGACAGAAACCCATGGCTACACCTTC.

This chain uses TRBV5-1 with TRBJ2-2; D remains unclear. Germline V gives CDR1 SGHRS, CDR2 YFSETQ. The CDR3 has 13 amino acids. The V end lost 1 base, the J end lost 6 bases, and 7 bases lay between the germline ends. CDR3 sequence (DNA): TGCGCCAGCAGCTTGAGTGTCGCCGGGGAGCTGTTTTTT. Protein product: CASSLSVAGELFF.